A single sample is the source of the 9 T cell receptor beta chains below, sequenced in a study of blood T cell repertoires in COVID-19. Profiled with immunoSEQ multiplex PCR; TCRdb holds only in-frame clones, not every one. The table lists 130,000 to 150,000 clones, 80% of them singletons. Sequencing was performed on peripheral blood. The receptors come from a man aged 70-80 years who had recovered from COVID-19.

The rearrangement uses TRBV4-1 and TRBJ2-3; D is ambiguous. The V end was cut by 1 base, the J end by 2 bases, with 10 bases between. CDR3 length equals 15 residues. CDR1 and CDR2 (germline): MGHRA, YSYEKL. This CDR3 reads CASSQGSRDTDTQYF. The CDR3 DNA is TGCGCCAGCAGCCAAGGGTCTAGAGACACAGATACGCAGTATTTT.

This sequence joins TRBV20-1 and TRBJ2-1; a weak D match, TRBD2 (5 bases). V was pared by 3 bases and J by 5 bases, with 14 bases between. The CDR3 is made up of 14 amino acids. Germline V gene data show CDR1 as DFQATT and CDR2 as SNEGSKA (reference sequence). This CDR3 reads CSASGSLRDNEQFF. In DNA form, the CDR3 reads TGCAGTGCTAGTGGATCCTTGAGGGACAATGAGCAGTTCTTC.

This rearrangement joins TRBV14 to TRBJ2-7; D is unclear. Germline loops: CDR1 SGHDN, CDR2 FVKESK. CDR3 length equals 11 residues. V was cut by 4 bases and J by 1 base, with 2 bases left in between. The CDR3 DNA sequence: TGTGCCAGCAGCCTATCCTACGAGCAGTACTTC. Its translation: CASSLSYEQYF.

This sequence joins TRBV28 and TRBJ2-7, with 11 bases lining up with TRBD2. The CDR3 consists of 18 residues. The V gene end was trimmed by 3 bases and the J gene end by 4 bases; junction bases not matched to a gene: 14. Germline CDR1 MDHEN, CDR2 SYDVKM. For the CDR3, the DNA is TGTGCCAGCAGTTTTCCTTTAGCGGGAGGGCCCCGCTTGTACGAGCAGTACTTC. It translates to CASSFPLAGGPRLYEQYF.

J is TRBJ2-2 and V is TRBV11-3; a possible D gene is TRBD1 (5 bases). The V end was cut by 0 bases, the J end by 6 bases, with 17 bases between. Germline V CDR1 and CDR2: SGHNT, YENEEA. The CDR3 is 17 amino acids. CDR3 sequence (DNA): TGTGCCAGCAGCTTAGATGGGGATTTGGGGCGCGCCGGGGAGCTGTTTTTT. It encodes CASSLDGDLGRAGELFF.

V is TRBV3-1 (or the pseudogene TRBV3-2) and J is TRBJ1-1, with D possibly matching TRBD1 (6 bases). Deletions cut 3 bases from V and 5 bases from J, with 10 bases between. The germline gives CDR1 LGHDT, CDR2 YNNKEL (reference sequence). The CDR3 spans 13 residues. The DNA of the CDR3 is TGTGCCAGCAGCCAGGGGGGGCGGACTGAAGCTTTCTTT. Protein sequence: CASSQGGRTEAFF.

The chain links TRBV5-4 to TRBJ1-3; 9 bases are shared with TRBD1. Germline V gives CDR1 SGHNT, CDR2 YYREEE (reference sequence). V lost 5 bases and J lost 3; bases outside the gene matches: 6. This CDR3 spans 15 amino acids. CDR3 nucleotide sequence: TGTGCCAGCAGACCACAGGGGGCTGGTGGAAACACCATATATTTT. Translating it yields CASRPQGAGGNTIYF.

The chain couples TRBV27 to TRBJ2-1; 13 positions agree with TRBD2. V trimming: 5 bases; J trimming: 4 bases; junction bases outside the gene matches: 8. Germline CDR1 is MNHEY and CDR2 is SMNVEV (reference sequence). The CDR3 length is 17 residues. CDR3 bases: TGTGCCAGCAGTGCGGGGACTAGCGGGATGGGGTACAATGAGCAGTTCTTC. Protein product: CASSAGTSGMGYNEQFF.

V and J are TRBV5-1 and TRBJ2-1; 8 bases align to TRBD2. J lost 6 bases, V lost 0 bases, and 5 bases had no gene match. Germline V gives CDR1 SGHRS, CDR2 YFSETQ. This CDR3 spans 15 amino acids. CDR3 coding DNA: TGCGCCAGCAGCTTGGCGACTAGCGATTTCAATGAGCAGTTCTTC. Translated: CASSLATSDFNEQFF. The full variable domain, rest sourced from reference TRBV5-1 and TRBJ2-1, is KAGVTQTPRYLIKTRGQQVTLSCSPISGHRSVSWYQQTPGQGLQFLFEYFSETQRNKGNFPGRFSGRQFSNSRSEMNVSTLELGDSALYLCASSLATSDFNEQFFGPGTRLTVL.